This T cell receptor beta chain was sequenced during a study of T cells in Graves' hyperthyroidism and ophthalmopathy. The V and J ends lost 0 bases and 10 bases respectively, with 8 bases between them. CDR1 and CDR2 (germline): SGHNT, YYREEE (reference sequence). The CDR3 runs to 13 residues. When ophthalmopathy did not progress within 18 months, Graves' hyperthyroidism was considered stable. Authors of the study amplified TCR beta CDR3 regions from RNA transcripts. The HTBI primer set was used in a first-round RT-PCR of the TCR CDR3. TCRdb analysed the multiplex PCR reads with MiXCR anew, one entry per CDR3 protein. The sample holds under 350,000 distinct CDR3 sequences, 12% to 15% seen once. This clonotype was counted many times.

The material sequenced was blood. V usage is TRBV5-4 and J usage is TRBJ1-6; no reliable D call. The receptor was isolated from a woman in her 40s with Graves' hyperthyroidism. CDR3 nucleotide sequence: TGTGCCAGCAGCTTGGGGGTGGGCTCACCCCTCCACTTT. It codes for CASSLGVGSPLHF.